This TCR beta chain appears in the sequencing data of a study of blood T cell repertoires in COVID-19. Study overall: Italy, Spain and the United States were the sources of the convalescent and acute COVID-19 samples. T cells, B-cell-depleted T cells, or PBMCs supplied cDNA or gDNA.

Trimming at V came to 1 base and at J to 0 bases, leaving 6 bases not matched to a gene. Germline lookup yields CDR1 MNHEY and CDR2 SVGAGI. This CDR3 has 16 amino acids. In terms of age and location, participants ranged from roughly 18 to 90 years and lived in about 25 US areas. TCRdb keeps only in-frame clones here, not all; method: immunoSEQ multiplex PCR. The sample includes fewer than 200,000 clones, around 82% seen only once; the top ten take 3.6%. V and J are TRBV6-5 and TRBJ2-7; 7 bases match TRBD1. The source material was PBMCs or T cells enriched from blood (not recorded which). This TCR was sampled from a woman between 45 and 65 years old in a cohort exposed to, infected with or recovered from COVID-19 (not recorded which). The CDR3 DNA follows: TGTGCCAGCAGTTACTACCCTGGGACAGTCTCCTACGAGCAGTACTTC. Encoded protein: CASSYYPGTVSYEQYF.